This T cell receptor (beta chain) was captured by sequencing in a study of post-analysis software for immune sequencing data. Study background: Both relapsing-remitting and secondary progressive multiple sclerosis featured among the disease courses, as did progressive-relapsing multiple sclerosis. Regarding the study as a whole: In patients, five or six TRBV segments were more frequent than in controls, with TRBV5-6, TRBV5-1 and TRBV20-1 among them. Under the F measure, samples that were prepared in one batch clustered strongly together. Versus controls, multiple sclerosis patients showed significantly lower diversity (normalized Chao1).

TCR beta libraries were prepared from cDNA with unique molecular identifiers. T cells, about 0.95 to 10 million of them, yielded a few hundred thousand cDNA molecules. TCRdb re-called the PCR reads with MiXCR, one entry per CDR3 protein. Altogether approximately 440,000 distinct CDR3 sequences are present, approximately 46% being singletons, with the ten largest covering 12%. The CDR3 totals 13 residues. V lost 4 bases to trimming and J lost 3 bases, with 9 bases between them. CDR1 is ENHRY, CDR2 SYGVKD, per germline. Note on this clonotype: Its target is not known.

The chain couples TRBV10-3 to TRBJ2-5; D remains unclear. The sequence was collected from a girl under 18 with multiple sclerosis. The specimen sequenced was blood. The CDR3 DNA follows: TGTGCCATCAGTGGGACCGTAGAAGAGACCCAGTACTTC. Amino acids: CAISGTVEETQYF.